One sample yielded the 3 T cell receptor beta chains listed below, sequenced in a study of T cell clones after liver transplantation (dated by TCRdb to the late 2010s). Libraries were built with the immunoSEQ multiplex PCR assay. Sourced from immuneACCESS, this table was stored by TCRdb with only in-frame sequences that have V and J called. A share of the clones is absent; for the studies checked, an unresolved V gene accounts for under half, and the remainder has no known explanation. The sample records over 100,000 clones, around 83% of which are singletons. The ten largest clones capture 0.99% of the sample. The time point label of this sample denotes: pre-transplant. Specimen: CD4+ T cells from blood, collected before liver transplant. The receptors come from a human donor who received a liver transplant.

The CDR3 nucleotides read TGCGCCAGCAGCTTGGCGGGAGCGCACAATGAGCAGTTCTTC. Residues: CASSLAGAHNEQFF. The V gene is TRBV5-1, the J gene TRBJ2-1; D possibly corresponds to TRBD2 (6 bases). The CDR3 consists of 14 residues. V lost 0 bases, J lost 5 bases, and 9 bases lay in between. Germline V CDR1 and CDR2: SGHRS, YFSETQ.

The chain carries TRBV5-1 and TRBJ1-4; D remains unclear. V lost 0 bases, J lost 0 bases, and 9 bases lay in between. Germline V gene data show CDR1 as SGHRS and CDR2 as YFSETQ. This CDR3 has 16 residues. CDR3 bases: TGCGCCAGCAGCTTGGACACCTTAGCAACTAATGAAAAACTGTTTTTT. Residues: CASSLDTLATNEKLFF.

The chain couples TRBV5-1 to TRBJ1-1, with a tentative D call TRBD1 (6 bases). V was clipped by 6 bases and J by 4 bases, with 16 bases between them. The V gene's germline CDR1 is SGHRS and CDR2 YFSETQ. This CDR3 region has 14 residues. CDR3 in DNA: TGCGCCAGCAAAATACAGGGTTCGGGCACTGAAGCTTTCTTT. It encodes CASKIQGSGTEAFF.